The clone carrying this T cell receptor beta chain was observed many times. Antigen specificity is unknown. The entry originates in a study of T-cell reconstitution after alpha-beta-depleted transplantation in children. The study's findings and limits: After transplant, at about two months, alpha-beta T cells were reportedly derived from several hundred expanded graft clones. In some patients, recipient T cells and intrathymic progenitors surviving conditioning explained high day-60 diversity.

Germline V gene sequence: CDR1 SSHAT, CDR2 FNYEAQ (reference sequence). This CDR3 is built from 15 residues. V lost 5 bases and J 3 bases, leaving 15 bases between the germline ends. It was with unique molecular identifiers that the TCRbeta library was prepared. MiXCR, applied by TCRdb to the PCR reads, yields one record per CDR3 protein. Of around 72,000 distinct CDR3 sequences listed, approximately 5% are singletons. The material was PBMCs, mostly from graft donor cells, obtained 180 days after TCRalphabeta/CD19-depleted stem cell transplant. The chain combines TRBV7-7 with TRBJ2-3; possible D gene TRBD1, 7 bases. The clonotype comes from a boy less than two years old who had a stem cell transplant for acute myeloid leukemia, so the T cells may come from the graft donor. CDR3 sequence: CASSPMTGRTDTQYF. The CDR3 bases are TGTGCCAGCAGCCCGATGACAGGGAGGACAGATACGCAGTATTTT.